The clone carrying this T cell receptor (beta chain) was observed at least ten times. Its antigen is undetermined. This specimen belongs to a study of T-cell reconstitution after alpha-beta-depleted transplantation in children. Notes on the study in general: T-cell numbers and diversity one year post-transplant derived largely from freshly generated T cells. Some patients' high day-60 TCRbeta diversity was traced to surviving recipient T cells and thymic progenitors.

As it was prepared, the TCRbeta library received unique molecular identifiers. One entry per CDR3 protein, called by TCRdb with MiXCR from the PCR reads. Of more than 90,000 distinct CDR3 sequences listed, 9% to 12% are singletons. V was clipped by 4 bases and J by 5 bases; unmatched bases: 11. Looked up from germline, CDR1 is SGHRS and CDR2 is YFSETQ. This CDR3 is 15 amino acids long. The sample consisted of PBMCs, taken before TCRalphabeta/CD19-depleted stem cell transplant. The sequence derives from a boy between 2 and 15 years old with acute lymphoblastic leukemia, due to receive a stem cell transplant. V gene TRBV5-1 combines with J gene TRBJ1-1; 7 nucleotides match TRBD1. The CDR3 protein is CASSPTATGRTEAFF. DNA of the CDR3: TGCGCCAGCAGCCCCACCGCGACAGGGCGGACTGAAGCTTTCTTT.